This T cell receptor beta chain was recorded in a study of tumor-infiltrating lymphocytes in oesophageal squamous cell carcinoma. V shed 5 bases and J 6 bases; nucleotides not matched to a gene: 3. CDR3 length: 14 residues. CDR1 is SGHTA, CDR2 FQGTGA, per germline. TCRdb called the PCR reads again in MiXCR, with one record for every CDR3 protein. Of 15,000 to 17,000 distinct CDR3 sequences in the sample, around 51% were seen once. V usage is TRBV7-3 and J usage is TRBJ2-1; 11 bases align to TRBD2. The source material was esophageal tumor tissue. This TCR came from a female donor with esophageal squamous cell carcinoma. CDR3: CASSPTSGANEQFF. Here the CDR3 DNA reads TGTGCCAGCAGCCCGACTAGCGGGGCCAATGAGCAGTTCTTC.